This T cell receptor (beta chain) was sequenced during a study of T cells after yellow fever vaccination. As for the study in general: Low-cell-number fractions underwent preparation using SMART-Seq v4 Ultra Low Input. Study-level results: Only a small proportion of the clonotypes turned up in both the CD4 and the CD8 compartments, likely arising from convergent recombination.

As to this clonotype: What it recognizes is unknown.

The CDR3 has 16 residues. Deletions cut 3 bases from V and 1 base from J, with 16 bases between. Germline V gene lookup returns CDR1 SQVTM and CDR2 ANQGSEA. Using its own MiXCR run on the 5' RACE reads, TCRdb lists one record per CDR3 protein. Among hundreds of thousands of distinct CDR3 sequences, about 12% were seen once, and the ten largest hold about 15%. The rearrangement joins TRBV29-1 to TRBJ2-1; perhaps TRBD2 as D (6 bases). The source of this sequence is a man aged 30-40 years who received the YFV17D yellow fever vaccine. This specimen was PBMCs, taken on the day of the yellow fever booster vaccination. Here the CDR3 reads CSVELVGGASYNEQFF. For the CDR3, the DNA is TGCAGCGTTGAGTTAGTTGGCGGGGCATCCTACAATGAGCAGTTCTTC.